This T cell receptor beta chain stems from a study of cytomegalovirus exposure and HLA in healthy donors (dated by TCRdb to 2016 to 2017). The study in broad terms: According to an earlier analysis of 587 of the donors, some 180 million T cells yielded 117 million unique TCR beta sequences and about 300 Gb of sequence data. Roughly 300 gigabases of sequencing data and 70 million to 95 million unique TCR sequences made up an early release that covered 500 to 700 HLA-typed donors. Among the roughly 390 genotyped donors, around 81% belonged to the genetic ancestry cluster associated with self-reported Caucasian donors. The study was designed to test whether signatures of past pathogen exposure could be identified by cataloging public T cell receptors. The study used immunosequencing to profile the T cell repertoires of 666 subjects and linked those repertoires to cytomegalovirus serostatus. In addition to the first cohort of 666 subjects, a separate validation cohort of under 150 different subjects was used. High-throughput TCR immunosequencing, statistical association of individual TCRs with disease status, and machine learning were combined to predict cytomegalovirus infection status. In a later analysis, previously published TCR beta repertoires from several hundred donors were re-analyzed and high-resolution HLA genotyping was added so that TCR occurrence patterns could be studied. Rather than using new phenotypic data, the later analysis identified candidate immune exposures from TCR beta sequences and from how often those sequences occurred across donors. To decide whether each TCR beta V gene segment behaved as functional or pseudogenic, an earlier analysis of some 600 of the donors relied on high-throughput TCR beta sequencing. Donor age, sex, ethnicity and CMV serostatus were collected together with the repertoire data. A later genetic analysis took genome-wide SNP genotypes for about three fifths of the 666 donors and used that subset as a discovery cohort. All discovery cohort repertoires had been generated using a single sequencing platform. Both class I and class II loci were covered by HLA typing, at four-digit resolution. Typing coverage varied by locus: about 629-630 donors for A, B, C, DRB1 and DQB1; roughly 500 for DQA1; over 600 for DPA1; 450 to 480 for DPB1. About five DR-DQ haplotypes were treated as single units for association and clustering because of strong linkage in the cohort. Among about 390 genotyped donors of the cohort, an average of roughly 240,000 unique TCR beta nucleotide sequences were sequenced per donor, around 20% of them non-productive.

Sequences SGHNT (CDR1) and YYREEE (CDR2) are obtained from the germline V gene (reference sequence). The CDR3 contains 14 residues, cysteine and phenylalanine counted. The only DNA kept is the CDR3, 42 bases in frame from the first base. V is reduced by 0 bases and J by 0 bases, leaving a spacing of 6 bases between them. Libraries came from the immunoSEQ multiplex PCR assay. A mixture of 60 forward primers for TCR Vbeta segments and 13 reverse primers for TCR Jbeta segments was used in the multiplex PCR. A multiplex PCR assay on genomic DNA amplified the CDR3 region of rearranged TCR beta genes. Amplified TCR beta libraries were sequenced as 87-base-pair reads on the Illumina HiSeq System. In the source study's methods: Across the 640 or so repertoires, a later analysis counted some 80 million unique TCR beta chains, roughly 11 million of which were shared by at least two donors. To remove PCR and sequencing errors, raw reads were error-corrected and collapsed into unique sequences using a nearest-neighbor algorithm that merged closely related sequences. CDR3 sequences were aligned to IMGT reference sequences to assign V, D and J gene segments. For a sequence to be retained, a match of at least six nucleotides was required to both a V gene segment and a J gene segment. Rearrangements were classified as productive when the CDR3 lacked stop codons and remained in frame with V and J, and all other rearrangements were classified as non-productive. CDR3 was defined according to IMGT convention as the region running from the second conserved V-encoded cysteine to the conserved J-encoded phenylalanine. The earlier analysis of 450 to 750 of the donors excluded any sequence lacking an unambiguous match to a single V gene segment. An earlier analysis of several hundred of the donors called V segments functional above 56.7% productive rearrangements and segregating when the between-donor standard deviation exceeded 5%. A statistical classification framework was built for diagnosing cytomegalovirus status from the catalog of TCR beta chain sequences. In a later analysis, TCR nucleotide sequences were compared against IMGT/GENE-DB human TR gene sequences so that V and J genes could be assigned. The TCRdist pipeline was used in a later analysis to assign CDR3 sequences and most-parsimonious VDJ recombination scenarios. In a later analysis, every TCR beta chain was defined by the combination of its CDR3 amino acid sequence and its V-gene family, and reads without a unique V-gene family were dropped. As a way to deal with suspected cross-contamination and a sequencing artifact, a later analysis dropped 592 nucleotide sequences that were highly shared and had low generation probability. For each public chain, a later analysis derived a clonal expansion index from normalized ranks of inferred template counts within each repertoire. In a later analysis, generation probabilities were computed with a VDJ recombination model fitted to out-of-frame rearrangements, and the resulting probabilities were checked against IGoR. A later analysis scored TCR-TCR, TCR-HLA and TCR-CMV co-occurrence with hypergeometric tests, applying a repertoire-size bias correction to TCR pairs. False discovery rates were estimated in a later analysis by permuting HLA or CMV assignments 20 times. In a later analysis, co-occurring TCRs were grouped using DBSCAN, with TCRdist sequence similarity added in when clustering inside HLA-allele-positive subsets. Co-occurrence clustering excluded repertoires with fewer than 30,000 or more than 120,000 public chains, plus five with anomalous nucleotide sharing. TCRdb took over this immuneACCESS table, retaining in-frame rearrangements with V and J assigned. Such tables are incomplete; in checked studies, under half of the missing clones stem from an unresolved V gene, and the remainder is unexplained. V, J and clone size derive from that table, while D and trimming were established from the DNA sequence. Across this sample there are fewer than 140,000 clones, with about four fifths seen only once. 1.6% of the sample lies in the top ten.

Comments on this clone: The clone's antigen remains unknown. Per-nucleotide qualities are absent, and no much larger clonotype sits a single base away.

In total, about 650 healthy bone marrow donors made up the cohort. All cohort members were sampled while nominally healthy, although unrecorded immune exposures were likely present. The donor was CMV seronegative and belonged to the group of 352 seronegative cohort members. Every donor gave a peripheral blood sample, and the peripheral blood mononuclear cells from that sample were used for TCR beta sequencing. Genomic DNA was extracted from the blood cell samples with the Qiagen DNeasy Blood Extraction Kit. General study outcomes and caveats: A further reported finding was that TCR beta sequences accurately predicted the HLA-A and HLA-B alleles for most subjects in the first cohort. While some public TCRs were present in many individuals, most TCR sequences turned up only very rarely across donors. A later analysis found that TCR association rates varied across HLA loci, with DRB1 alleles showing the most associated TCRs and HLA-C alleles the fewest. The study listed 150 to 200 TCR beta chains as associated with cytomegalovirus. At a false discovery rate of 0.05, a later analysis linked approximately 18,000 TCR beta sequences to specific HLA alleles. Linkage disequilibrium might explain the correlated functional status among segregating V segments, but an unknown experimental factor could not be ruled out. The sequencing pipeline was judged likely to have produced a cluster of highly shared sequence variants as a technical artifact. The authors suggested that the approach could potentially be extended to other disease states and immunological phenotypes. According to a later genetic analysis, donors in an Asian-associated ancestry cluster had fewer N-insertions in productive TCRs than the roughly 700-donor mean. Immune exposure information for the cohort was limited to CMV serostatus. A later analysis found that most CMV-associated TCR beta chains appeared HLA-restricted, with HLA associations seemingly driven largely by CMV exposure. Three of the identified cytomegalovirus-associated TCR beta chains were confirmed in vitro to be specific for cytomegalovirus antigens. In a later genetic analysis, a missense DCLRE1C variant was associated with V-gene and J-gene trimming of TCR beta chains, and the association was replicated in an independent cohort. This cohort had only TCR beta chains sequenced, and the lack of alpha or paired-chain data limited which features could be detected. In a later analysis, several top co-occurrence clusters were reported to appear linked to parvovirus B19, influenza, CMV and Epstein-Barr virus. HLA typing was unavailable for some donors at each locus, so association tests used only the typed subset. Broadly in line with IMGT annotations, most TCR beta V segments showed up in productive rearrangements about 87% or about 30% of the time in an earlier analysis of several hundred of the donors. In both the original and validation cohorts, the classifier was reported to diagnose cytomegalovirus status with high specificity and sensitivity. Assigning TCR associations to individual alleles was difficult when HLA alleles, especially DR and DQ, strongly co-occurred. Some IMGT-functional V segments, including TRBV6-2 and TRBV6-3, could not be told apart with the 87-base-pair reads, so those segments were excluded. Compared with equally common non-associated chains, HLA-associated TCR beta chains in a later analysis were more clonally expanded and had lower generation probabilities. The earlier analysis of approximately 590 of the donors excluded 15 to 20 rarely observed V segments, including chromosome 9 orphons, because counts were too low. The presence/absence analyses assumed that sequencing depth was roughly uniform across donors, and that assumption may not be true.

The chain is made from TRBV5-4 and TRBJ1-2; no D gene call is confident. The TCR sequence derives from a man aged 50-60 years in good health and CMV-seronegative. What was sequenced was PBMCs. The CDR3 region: CASSLGDPNYGYTF. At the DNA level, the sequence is TGTGCCAGCAGCTTGGGAGATCCTAACTATGGCTACACCTTC.